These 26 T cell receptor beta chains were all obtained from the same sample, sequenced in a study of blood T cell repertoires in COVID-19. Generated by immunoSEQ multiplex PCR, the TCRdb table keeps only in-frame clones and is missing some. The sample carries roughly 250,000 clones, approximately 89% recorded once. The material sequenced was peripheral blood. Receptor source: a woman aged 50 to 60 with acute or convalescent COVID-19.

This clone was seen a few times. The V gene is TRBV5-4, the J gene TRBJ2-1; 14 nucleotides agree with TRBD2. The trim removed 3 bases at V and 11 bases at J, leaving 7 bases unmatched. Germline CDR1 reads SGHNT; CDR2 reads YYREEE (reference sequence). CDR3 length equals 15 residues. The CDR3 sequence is CASSSGTSGRQKQFF. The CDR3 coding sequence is TGTGCCAGCAGCTCCGGGACTAGCGGGAGACAGAAGCAGTTCTTC. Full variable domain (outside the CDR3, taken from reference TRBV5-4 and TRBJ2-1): ETGVTQSPTHLIKTRGQQVTLRCSSQSGHNTVSWYQQALGQGPQFIFQYYREEENGRGNFPPRFSGLQFPNYSSELNVNALELDDSALYLCASSSGTSGRQKQFFGPGTRLTVL.

CDR3 nucleotide sequence: TGTGCCAGCAGCCCTAATAGCGTCTCCTACGAGCAGTACTTC. Protein: CASSPNSVSYEQYF. J is TRBJ2-7 and V is TRBV7-3, with D tentatively TRBD2 (5 bases). Germline loops: CDR1 SGHTA, CDR2 FQGTGA. V lost 5 bases to trimming and J lost 0 bases, with 11 bases between them. The CDR3 extends over 14 amino acids.

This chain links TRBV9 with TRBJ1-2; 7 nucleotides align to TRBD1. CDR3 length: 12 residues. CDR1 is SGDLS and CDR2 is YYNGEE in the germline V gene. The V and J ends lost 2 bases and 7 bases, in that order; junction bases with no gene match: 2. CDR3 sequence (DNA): TGTGCCAGCAGCGTTTCAGGGGGTGGCTACACCTTC. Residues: CASSVSGGGYTF.

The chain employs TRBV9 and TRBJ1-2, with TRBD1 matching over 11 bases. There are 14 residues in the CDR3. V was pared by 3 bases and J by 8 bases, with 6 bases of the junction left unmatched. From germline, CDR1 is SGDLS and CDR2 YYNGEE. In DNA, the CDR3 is TGTGCCAGCAGCGACGGACAGGGGGCTTGGGGCTACACCTTC. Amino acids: CASSDGQGAWGYTF.

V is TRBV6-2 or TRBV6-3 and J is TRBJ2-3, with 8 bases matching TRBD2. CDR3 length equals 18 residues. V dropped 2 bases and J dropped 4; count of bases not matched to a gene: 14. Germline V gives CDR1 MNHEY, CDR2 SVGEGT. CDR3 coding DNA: TGTGCCAGCAGTTACCCGGACCTTGGGCGGGAGGTCCCAGATACGCAGTATTTT. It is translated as CASSYPDLGREVPDTQYF.

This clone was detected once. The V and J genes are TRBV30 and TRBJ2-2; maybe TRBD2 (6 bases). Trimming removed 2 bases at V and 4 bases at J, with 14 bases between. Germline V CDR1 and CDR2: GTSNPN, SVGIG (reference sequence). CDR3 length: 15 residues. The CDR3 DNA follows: TGTGCCTGGAGTACCCCCGGGGGAACCACCGGGGAGCTGTTTTTT. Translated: CAWSTPGGTTGELFF.

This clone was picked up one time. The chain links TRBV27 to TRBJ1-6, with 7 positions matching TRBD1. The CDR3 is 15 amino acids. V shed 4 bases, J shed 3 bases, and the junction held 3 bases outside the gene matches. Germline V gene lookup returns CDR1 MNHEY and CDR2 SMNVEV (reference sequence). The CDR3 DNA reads TGTGCCAGCAGTTCCGGGACAGTCTATAATTCACCCCTCCACTTT. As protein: CASSSGTVYNSPLHF.

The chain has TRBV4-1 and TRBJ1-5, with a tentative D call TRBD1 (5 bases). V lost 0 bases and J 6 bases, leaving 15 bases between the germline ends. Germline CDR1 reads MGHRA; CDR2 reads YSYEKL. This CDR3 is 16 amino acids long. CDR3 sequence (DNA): TGCGCCAGCAGCCAAGATGCTCAGGGTATGTTTCAGCCCCAGCATTTT. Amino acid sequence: CASSQDAQGMFQPQHF.

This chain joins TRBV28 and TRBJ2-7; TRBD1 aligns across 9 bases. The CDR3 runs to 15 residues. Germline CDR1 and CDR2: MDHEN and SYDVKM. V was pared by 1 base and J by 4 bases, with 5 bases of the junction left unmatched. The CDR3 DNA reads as TGTGCCAGCAGTTTATATCGGACAGGGGTTTACGAGCAGTACTTC. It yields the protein CASSLYRTGVYEQYF.

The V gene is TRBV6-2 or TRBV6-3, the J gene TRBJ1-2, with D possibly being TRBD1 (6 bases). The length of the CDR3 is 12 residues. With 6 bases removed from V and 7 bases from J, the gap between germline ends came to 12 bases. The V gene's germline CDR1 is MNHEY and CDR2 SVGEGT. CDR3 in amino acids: CASSPGQPGYTF. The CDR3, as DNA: TGTGCCAGCAGCCCCGGACAGCCTGGCTACACCTTC.

The CDR3, as DNA: TGTGCCAGCAGTTTTAACCAGGGCTATGGCTACACCTTC. It translates to CASSFNQGYGYTF. The J gene is TRBJ1-2, the V gene TRBV27; D may be TRBD1 (5 bases). There are 13 residues in the CDR3. Germline V gene lookup returns CDR1 MNHEY and CDR2 SMNVEV (reference sequence). The V end was cut by 3 bases, the J end by 4 bases, with 9 bases between.

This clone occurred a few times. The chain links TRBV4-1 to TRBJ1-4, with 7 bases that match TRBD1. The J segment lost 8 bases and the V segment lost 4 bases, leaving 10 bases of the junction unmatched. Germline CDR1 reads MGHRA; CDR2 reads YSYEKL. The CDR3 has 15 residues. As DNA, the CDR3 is TGCGCCAGCAGCCCGCAGACAGGGTCACGCGAAAAACTGTTTTTT. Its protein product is CASSPQTGSREKLFF.

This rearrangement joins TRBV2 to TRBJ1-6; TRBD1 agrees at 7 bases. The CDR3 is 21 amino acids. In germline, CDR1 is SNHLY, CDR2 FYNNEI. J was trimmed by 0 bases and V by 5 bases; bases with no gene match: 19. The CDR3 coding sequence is TGTGCCAGCAGTTACCCCTCAGGACAGGCGTCCCGATACTCCTATAATTCACCCCTCCACTTT. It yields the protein CASSYPSGQASRYSYNSPLHF.

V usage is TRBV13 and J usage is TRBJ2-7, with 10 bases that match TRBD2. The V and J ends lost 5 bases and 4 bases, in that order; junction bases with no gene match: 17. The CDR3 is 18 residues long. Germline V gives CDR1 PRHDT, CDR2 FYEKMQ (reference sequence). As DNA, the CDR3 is TGTGCCAGCAGCCCCAGGGGGGGAAGCGGGAGGGCCAATTACGAGCAGTACTTC. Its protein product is CASSPRGGSGRANYEQYF.

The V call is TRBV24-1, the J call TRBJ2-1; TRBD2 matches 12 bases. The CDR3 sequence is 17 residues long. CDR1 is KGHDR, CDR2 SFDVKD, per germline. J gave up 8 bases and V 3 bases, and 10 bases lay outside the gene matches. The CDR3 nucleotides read TGTGCCACCAGTGATCGGCTAGCGGGAGGGTTAGTGGATGAGCAGTTCTTC. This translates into CATSDRLAGGLVDEQFF.

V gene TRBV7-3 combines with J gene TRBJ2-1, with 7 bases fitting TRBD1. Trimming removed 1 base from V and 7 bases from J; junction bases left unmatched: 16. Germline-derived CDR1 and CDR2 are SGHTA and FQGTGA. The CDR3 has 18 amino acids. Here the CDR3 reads CASSLRAATGSSGNEQFF. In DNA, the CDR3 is TGTGCCAGCAGCTTAAGGGCGGCGACAGGGAGTTCGGGGAATGAGCAGTTCTTC.

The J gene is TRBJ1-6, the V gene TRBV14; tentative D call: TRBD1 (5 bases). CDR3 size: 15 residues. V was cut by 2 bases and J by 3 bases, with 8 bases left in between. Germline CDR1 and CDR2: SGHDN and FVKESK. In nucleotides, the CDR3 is TGTGCCAGCAGCCAACTGGGGGGCTATAATTCACCCCTCCACTTT. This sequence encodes CASSQLGGYNSPLHF.

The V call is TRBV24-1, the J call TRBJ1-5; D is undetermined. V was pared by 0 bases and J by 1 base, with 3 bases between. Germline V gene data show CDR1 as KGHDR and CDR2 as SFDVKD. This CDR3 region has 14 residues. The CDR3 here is CATSDLRSNQPQHF. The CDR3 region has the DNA TGTGCCACCAGTGATTTGCGGAGCAATCAGCCCCAGCATTTT.

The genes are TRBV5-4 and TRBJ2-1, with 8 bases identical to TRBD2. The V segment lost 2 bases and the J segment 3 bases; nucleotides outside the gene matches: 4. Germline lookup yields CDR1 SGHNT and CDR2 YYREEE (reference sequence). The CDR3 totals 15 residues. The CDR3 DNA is TGTGCCAGCAGCTTAGTGACTAGCGACTACAATGAGCAGTTCTTC. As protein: CASSLVTSDYNEQFF.

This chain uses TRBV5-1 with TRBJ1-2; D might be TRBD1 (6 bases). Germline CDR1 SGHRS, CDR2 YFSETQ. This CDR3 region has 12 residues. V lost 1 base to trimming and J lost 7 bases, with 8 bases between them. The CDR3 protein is CASSLSGVGYTF. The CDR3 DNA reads TGCGCCAGCAGCTTGTCAGGGGTTGGCTACACCTTC.

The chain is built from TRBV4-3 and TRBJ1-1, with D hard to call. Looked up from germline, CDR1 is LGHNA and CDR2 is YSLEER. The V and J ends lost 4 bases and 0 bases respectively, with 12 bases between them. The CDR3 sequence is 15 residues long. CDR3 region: CASSRREWMNTEAFF. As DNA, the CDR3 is TGCGCCAGCAGCCGAAGGGAGTGGATGAACACTGAAGCTTTCTTT.

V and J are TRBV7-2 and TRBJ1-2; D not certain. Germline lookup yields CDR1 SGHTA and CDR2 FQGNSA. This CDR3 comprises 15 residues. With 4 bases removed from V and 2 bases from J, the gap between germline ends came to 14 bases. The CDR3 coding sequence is TGTGCCAGCAGCTCCTCCCGAGGGCCGAACTATGGCTACACCTTC. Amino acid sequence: CASSSSRGPNYGYTF.

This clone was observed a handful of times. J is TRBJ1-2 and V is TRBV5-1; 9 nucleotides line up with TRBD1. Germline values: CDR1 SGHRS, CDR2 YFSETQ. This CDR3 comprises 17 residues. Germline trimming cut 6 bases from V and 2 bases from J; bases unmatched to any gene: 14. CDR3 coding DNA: TGCGCCAGCACCGATTTATGGACAGGGGAAACAAACTATGGCTACACCTTC. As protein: CASTDLWTGETNYGYTF.

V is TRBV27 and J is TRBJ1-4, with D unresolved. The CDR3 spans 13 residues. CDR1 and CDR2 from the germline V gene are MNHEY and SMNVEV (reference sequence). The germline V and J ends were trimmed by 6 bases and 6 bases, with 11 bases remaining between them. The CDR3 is CASRVLLDEKLFF. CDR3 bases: TGTGCCAGCAGAGTCCTATTGGATGAAAAACTGTTTTTT.

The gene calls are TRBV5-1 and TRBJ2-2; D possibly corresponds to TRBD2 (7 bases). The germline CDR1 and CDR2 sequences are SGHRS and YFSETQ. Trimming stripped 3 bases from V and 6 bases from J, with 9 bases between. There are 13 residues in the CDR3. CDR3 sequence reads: CASSWGGSGELFF. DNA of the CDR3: TGCGCCAGCAGCTGGGGGGGCTCCGGGGAGCTGTTTTTT.

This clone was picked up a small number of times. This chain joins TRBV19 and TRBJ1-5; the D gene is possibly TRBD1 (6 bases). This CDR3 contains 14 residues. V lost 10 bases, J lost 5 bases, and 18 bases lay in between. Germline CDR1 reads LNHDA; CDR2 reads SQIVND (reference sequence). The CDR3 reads CATSPRGAHQPQHF. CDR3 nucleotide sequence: TGTGCCACCTCTCCGCGGGGGGCCCATCAGCCCCAGCATTTT.